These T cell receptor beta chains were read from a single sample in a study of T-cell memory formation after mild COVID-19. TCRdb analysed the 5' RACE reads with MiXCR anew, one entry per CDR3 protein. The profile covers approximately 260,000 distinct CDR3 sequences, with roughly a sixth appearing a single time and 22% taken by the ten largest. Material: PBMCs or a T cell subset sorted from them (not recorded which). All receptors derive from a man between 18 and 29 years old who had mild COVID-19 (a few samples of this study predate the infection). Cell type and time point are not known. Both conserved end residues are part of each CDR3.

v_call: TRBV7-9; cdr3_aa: CASSHLYDNEQFF
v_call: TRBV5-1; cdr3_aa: CASSPGTGIVNTGELFF
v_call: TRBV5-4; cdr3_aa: CASSLADEDTQYF
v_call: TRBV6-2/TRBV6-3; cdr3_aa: CASRPDRSQETQYF
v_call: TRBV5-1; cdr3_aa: CASSLLDRGPYTEAFF
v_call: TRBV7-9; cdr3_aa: CASSQGTGDGYTF
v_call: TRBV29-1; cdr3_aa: CSVVRQGDGEQYF
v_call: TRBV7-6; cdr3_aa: CASSLDGWEQYF
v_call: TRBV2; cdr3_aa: CASSEVRNSPLHF
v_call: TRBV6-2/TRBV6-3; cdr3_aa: CASSWIQGLGTGELFF
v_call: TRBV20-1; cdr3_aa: CSANLGGSYGYTF
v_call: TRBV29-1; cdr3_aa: CSVSSGGVSETQYF
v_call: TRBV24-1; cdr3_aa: CATSVTSGGINEQFF
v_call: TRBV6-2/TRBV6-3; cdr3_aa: CASKASAAGTQYF
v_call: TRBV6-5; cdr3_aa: CASSYGEDSYEQYF
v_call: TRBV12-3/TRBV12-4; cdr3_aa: CASSSSDRGWKTQYF
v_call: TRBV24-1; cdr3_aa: CATSVSGANVLTF